Sequencing of this T cell receptor beta chain was carried out in a study of cytomegalovirus exposure and HLA in healthy donors (dated by TCRdb to 2015 to 2018). At the level of the whole study: An earlier analysis of some 600 of the donors reported 276 Gb of sequence data and 117 million unique TCR beta sequences obtained from about 179 million T cells. Roughly 300 gigabases of sequencing data and around 88 million unique TCR sequences made up an early release that covered approximately 650 HLA-typed donors. The genetic ancestry cluster associated with self-reported Caucasian donors included over 65% of the approximately 410 genotyped donors. The study was designed to test whether signatures of past pathogen exposure could be identified by cataloging public T cell receptors. Using immunosequencing, the study profiled T cell repertoires from about 650 subjects and related those repertoires to cytomegalovirus serostatus. In addition to the first cohort of roughly 670 subjects, a separate validation cohort of 120 different subjects was used. The study combined high-throughput TCR immunosequencing, statistical association of individual TCRs with disease status, and machine learning to predict cytomegalovirus infection status. A later analysis re-analyzed previously published TCR beta repertoires from 550 to 700 donors and added high-resolution HLA genotyping to study TCR occurrence patterns. The later analysis used no new phenotypic data to find candidate immune exposures, relying instead on TCR beta sequences and their occurrence across donors. In an earlier analysis of 587 of the donors, high-throughput TCR beta sequencing was used to judge whether each TCR beta V gene segment behaved as functional or pseudogenic. Donor age, sex, ethnicity and CMV serostatus were compiled together with the repertoire data. In a later genetic analysis, genome-wide SNP genotypes for about 55% of the roughly 700 donors were used, and that subset was treated as a discovery cohort. Every repertoire in the discovery cohort had been generated on one and the same sequencing platform. HLA typing covered class I and class II loci at four-digit resolution. Typing coverage differed by locus: A, B, C, DRB1 and DQB1 were typed in roughly 620-630 donors, DQA1 in about 500, DPA1 in over 600, and DPB1 in roughly 450. Several DR-DQ haplotypes were treated as single units for association and clustering because of strong linkage in the cohort. Among about 390 genotyped donors of the cohort, an average of 235,054 unique TCR beta nucleotide sequences were sequenced per donor, about a sixth of them non-productive.

The cohort consisted of approximately 670 healthy bone marrow donors. At the time of sampling, every cohort member was nominally healthy, though immune exposures that went unrecorded were likely present. The donor tested CMV seronegative, placing the donor among the 350 to 400 seronegative members of the cohort. A peripheral blood sample was provided by each donor, and peripheral blood mononuclear cells were used for TCR beta sequencing. Genomic DNA was extracted from the blood cell samples with the Qiagen DNeasy Blood Extraction Kit. The study at large found these results: The cohort was sequenced for TCR beta chains only, and without alpha or paired-chain data the features that could be detected were limited. Most TCR sequences were seen in very few donors, while some public TCRs were found in many individuals. Because counts were too low, approximately 18 rarely observed V segments, including chromosome 9 orphons, were excluded from the earlier analysis of several hundred of the donors. The classifier was reported to diagnose cytomegalovirus status with high specificity and sensitivity in both the original and validation cohorts. A later analysis found that HLA-associated TCR beta chains were more clonally expanded and had lower generation probabilities than equally common non-associated chains. V-gene and J-gene trimming of TCR beta chains was associated with a missense DCLRE1C variant in a later genetic analysis, and the association was replicated in an independent cohort. In a later analysis, the rate of TCR association differed among HLA loci, with DRB1 alleles having the most associated TCRs and HLA-C alleles having the fewest. Because the 87-base-pair reads could not distinguish some IMGT-functional V segments, including TRBV6-2 and TRBV6-3, those segments were excluded. Assigning TCR associations to individual alleles was difficult when HLA alleles, especially DR and DQ, strongly co-occurred. The study gave a list of under 200 TCR beta chains associated with cytomegalovirus. Because HLA typing was missing for some donors at each locus, association tests included only the typed subset. Most CMV-associated TCR beta chains appeared to be HLA-restricted in a later analysis, and the HLA associations seemed to be driven largely by CMV exposure. Linkage disequilibrium might explain the correlated functional status among segregating V segments, but an unknown experimental factor could not be ruled out. CMV serostatus was the only immune exposure information available for the cohort. According to a later analysis, parvovirus B19, influenza, CMV and Epstein-Barr virus appeared linked to several top co-occurrence clusters. A further reported finding was that TCR beta sequences accurately predicted the HLA-A and HLA-B alleles for most subjects in the first cohort. The sequencing pipeline was judged likely to have produced a cluster of highly shared sequence variants as a technical artifact. In an earlier analysis of around 500 of the donors, most TCR beta V segments appeared in productive rearrangements about 87% or about 30% of the time, broadly matching IMGT annotations. According to a later genetic analysis, donors in an Asian-associated ancestry cluster had fewer N-insertions in productive TCRs than the approximately 610-donor mean. In a later analysis, 16,951 TCR beta sequences were associated with specific HLA alleles at a false discovery rate of 0.05. Three of the identified cytomegalovirus-associated TCR beta chains were confirmed in vitro to be specific for cytomegalovirus antigens. According to the authors, the approach could potentially be generalized to other disease states and immunological phenotypes. Sequencing depth was assumed to be roughly uniform across donors in the presence/absence analyses, though that assumption may not hold.

The CDR3 sequence holds 11 residues, the cysteine and phenylalanine included. Left in the record is the CDR3 DNA by itself, 33 bases read in frame from the first base. Via the germline V gene (reference sequence), CDR1 is LNHDA and CDR2 SQIVND. V and J are truncated by 5 bases and 3 bases respectively, leaving an intervening sequence of 5 bases. The library was built by means of the immunoSEQ multiplex PCR assay. A mixture of 60 forward primers for TCR Vbeta segments and 13 reverse primers for TCR Jbeta segments was used in the multiplex PCR. The CDR3 region of rearranged TCR beta genes was amplified from genomic DNA by a multiplex PCR assay. Amplified TCR beta libraries were sequenced as 87-base-pair reads on the Illumina HiSeq System. The published analysis was carried out like this. A later analysis counted about 80 million unique TCR beta chains across the roughly 700 repertoires, and around 9.9 million of these chains were shared by at least two donors. Raw reads were error-corrected and collapsed into unique sequences by a nearest-neighbor algorithm in which closely related sequences were merged to remove PCR and sequencing errors. V, D and J gene segments were assigned by aligning CDR3 sequences to IMGT reference sequences. Each retained sequence needed at least a six-nucleotide match to both a V gene segment and a J gene segment. A rearrangement counted as productive if the CDR3 had no stop codons and remained in frame with V and J, and every other rearrangement counted as non-productive. CDR3 was defined according to IMGT convention as the region running from the second conserved V-encoded cysteine to the conserved J-encoded phenylalanine. The earlier analysis of 500 to 650 of the donors excluded any sequence lacking an unambiguous match to a single V gene segment. In an earlier analysis of several hundred of the donors, V segments were called functional above 56.7% productive rearrangements and were called segregating when the between-donor standard deviation exceeded 5%. A statistical classification framework was developed to diagnose cytomegalovirus status using the catalog of TCR beta chain sequences. A later analysis assigned V and J genes by comparing TCR nucleotide sequences with IMGT/GENE-DB human TR gene sequences. A later analysis assigned CDR3 sequences and most-parsimonious VDJ recombination scenarios with the TCRdist pipeline. In a later analysis, each TCR beta chain was defined by its CDR3 amino acid sequence together with its V-gene family, and reads without a unique V-gene family were excluded. As a way to deal with suspected cross-contamination and a sequencing artifact, a later analysis dropped roughly 620 nucleotide sequences that were highly shared and had low generation probability. In a later analysis, a clonal expansion index was calculated for each public chain from normalized within-repertoire ranks of inferred template counts. In a later analysis, generation probabilities were computed using a VDJ recombination model fitted to out-of-frame rearrangements, and the results were checked against IGoR. In a later analysis, hypergeometric tests were used to score TCR-TCR, TCR-HLA and TCR-CMV co-occurrence, with a repertoire-size bias correction applied to TCR pairs. To estimate false discovery rates, a later analysis permuted the HLA or CMV assignments 20 times. In a later analysis, co-occurring TCRs were grouped using DBSCAN, and TCRdist sequence similarity was added for clustering within HLA-allele-positive subsets. Co-occurrence clustering excluded repertoires with fewer than 30,000 or more than 120,000 public chains, plus five with anomalous nucleotide sharing. The table was pulled from immuneACCESS by TCRdb, which kept in-frame rearrangements only. Such tables lose some clones; where checked, under half of the loss comes from unresolved V genes, and the rest has no known cause. Clone size and V and J calls were adopted from that table, with D and trimming inferred from the DNA. The sample table records approximately 160,000 clones; less than 90% of these occur just once. The ten largest clones take up about 0.39% of the sample.

To note about this clone: The antigen it recognizes is unknown. The record has no base qualities; no much larger clone is one base away.

Rearrangement joined TRBV19 to TRBJ2-7, with the D gene uncertain. This TCR derives from a boy aged 2 to 9 in good health and CMV-seronegative. The sequenced sample consisted of PBMCs. The DNA reads as follows: TGTGCCAGTAGTCCCCACTACGAGCAGTACTTC. It codes for CASSPHYEQYF.